The rows below give T cell receptor beta chains drawn from one sample of a study of blood T cells in healthy people across ages. TCRdb reprocessed the 5' RACE reads via MiXCR and lists one record per CDR3 protein. This sample has about 650,000 distinct CDR3 sequences; about a third occur once, and the top ten carry approximately 15%. Sequenced: blood. The receptors derive from a woman of 80 years or more in good health. The CDR3 runs from the conserved cysteine through the conserved F or W. D genes are given only for firm matches. Size is stated for part of the rows, as once, few or many counts, or as a class when the clone is expanded.

TRBV15,TRBJ2-7,NA,many,TGTGCCACCAGCAGAGATGGTGCGGGTAAGATAGGCGAGCAGTACTTC,CATSRDGAGKIGEQYF
TRBV7-9,TRBJ1-1,NA,few,TGTGCCAGCACCCCAGCGGGGGGGCTAACTGAAGCTTTCTTT,CASTPAGGLTEAFF
TRBV29-1,TRBJ2-3,NA,NA,TGCAGCGTCGACGGTGGAGAGAGCCGCACAGATACGCAGTATTTT,CSVDGGESRTDTQYF
TRBV10-3,TRBJ1-6,NA,NA,TGTGCCATCAGTGAGGGGGGACTGAGATATAATTCACCCCTCCACTTT,CAISEGGLRYNSPLHF
TRBV5-5,TRBJ1-5,NA,NA,TGTGCCAGCAGCTTGGATCCGGCGAAGCCCCAGCATTTT,CASSLDPAKPQHF
TRBV19,TRBJ1-1,TRBD1,few,TGTGCCAGCACGCCCAGGGGGGGGAACACTGAAGCTTTCTTT,CASTPRGGNTEAFF
TRBV7-2,TRBJ1-6,NA,many,TGTGCCAGCAGCTTAGAGGAGCGGTCACCCCTCCACTTT,CASSLEERSPLHF
TRBV3-1,TRBJ2-6,TRBD2,many,TGTGCCAGCAGCCAAGCGGGGGGGCCTGGGGCCAACGTCCTGACTTTC,CASSQAGGPGANVLTF
TRBV7-3,TRBJ1-1,NA,NA,TGTGCCAGCAGCTTATCCCGGGCCGCGGGGAACACTGAAGCTTTCTTT,CASSLSRAAGNTEAFF
TRBV5-4,TRBJ1-2,NA,NA,TGTGCCAGCAGCCAAGTCCACACCCTACAATACTATGGCTACACCTTC,CASSQVHTLQYYGYTF
TRBV7-2,TRBJ2-5,TRBD1,NA,TGTGCCAGCAGCGTAGGACAGGGTGGGTACAAGCAGTACTTC,CASSVGQGGYKQYF
TRBV7-9,TRBJ2-5,TRBD1,NA,TGTGCCACCAAACAGGGGGCCGCGGAGACCCAGTACTTC,CATKQGAAETQYF
TRBV9,TRBJ2-5,NA,many,TGTGCCAGCAGCGCCCGACAAAGGGGGAGCGAGACCCAGTACTTC,CASSARQRGSETQYF
TRBV7-2,TRBJ1-1,NA,many,TGTGCCAGCAGCACGACGACCACTGAAGCTTTCTTT,CASSTTTTEAFF
TRBV20-1,TRBJ2-3,TRBD2,once,TGCAGTGCTAGAGATACTAGCGGGAGCTTGGATACGCAGTATTTT,CSARDTSGSLDTQYF
TRBV12-3/TRBV12-4,TRBJ2-5,NA,many,TGTGCCAGAAGGCATGCTGGAGGGGGACGAGAGACCCAGTACTTC,CARRHAGGGRETQYF
TRBV6-5,TRBJ1-1,NA,many,TGTGCCAGCAGTATTCGTGGCGGTGAAGCTTTCTTT,CASSIRGGEAFF
TRBV19,TRBJ1-2,NA,few,TGTGCCAGTAGTATGACAGCCTCCTATGGCTACACCTTC,CASSMTASYGYTF